This TCR beta chain stems from a study of response to subunit inactivated influenza vaccine. Findings of the study overall: Each seasonal influenza vaccination, the authors suggested, recruits few new T cells.

TCRdb independently ran MiXCR on the RT-PCR reads; one entry per CDR3 protein. The sample carries a few hundred thousand distinct CDR3 sequences, 20% to 25% recorded once. Of note for this clonotype: Its specificity is not known.

The V end was cut by 5 bases, the J end by 5 bases, with 6 bases between. This CDR3 has 11 residues. The sequencing used PBMCs from blood, collected roughly 20 months after vaccination. This TCR was sampled from a man between 50 and 69 years old who received an inactivated influenza vaccine. The V and J genes are TRBV12-3 or TRBV12-4 and TRBJ1-2; TRBD1 is a possible D gene (5 bases). CDR3 nucleotides: TGTGCCAGCAGTCGACAGTATGGCTACACCTTC. As protein: CASSRQYGYTF.